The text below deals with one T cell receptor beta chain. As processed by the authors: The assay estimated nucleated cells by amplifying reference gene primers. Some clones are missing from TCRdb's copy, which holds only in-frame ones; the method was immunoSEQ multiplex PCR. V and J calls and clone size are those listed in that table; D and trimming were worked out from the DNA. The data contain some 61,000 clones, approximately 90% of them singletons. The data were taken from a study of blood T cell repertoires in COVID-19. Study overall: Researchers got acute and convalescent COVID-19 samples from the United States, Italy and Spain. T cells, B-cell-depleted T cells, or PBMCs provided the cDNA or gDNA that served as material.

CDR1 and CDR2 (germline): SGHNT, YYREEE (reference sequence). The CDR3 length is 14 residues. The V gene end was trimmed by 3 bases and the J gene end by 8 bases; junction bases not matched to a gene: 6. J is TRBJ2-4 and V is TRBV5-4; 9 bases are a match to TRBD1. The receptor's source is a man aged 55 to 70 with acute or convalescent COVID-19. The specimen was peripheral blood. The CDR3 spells CASSSTGGRYIQYF. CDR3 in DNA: TGTGCCAGCAGCTCAACAGGGGGCCGGTACATTCAGTACTTC.